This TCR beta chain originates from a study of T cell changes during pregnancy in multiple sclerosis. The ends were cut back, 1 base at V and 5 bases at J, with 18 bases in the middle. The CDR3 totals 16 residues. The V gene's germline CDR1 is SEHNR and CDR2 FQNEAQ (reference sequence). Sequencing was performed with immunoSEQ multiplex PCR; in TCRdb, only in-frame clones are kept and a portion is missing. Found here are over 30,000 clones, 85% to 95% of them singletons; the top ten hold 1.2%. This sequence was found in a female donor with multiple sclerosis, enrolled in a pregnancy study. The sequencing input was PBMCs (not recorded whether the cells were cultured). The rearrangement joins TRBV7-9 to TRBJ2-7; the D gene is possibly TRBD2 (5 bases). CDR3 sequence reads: CASSLVAASLGHEQYF. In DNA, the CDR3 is TGTGCCAGCAGCTTAGTGGCAGCCTCACTAGGTCACGAGCAGTACTTC.